This T cell receptor beta chain came from a study of Ad26.COV2.S vaccination and SARS-CoV-2 variants. Note on this clone: Its antigen is as yet unknown.

The CDR3 consists of 19 residues. Trimming cost V 5 bases and J 1 base; bases outside gene matches: 16. Germline V gene data show CDR1 as SGHVS and CDR2 as FNYEAQ. Whole-study results and caveats: Measures of TCR breadth and depth may have fallen short of total T cell responses.

Treatment meaning: roughly 18 received Ad26.COV2.S at low or high dose, single or two shots; about 5 received placebo; per-sample allocation not given. Sample collection was performed on day 63 after the first vaccine or placebo injection. Donation was by an adult aged 18-55 years who was in Boston. The method was immunoSEQ multiplex PCR; TCRdb's version includes in-frame clones alone and lacks a portion of them. The repertoire holds about 350,000 clones, with around 90% as singletons. The sequences come from peripheral blood, collected in a trial of Ad26.COV2.S vaccine versus placebo. The chain uses TRBV7-6 and TRBJ2-1; 8 bases align to TRBD1. This TCR came from a person aged 18 to 65 who received the Ad26.COV2.S COVID-19 vaccine or a placebo. CDR3 in amino acids: CASSHGTGAFGKSYNEQFF. The CDR3 nucleotides read TGTGCCAGCAGCCACGGGACAGGCGCCTTCGGAAAGTCCTACAATGAGCAGTTCTTC.